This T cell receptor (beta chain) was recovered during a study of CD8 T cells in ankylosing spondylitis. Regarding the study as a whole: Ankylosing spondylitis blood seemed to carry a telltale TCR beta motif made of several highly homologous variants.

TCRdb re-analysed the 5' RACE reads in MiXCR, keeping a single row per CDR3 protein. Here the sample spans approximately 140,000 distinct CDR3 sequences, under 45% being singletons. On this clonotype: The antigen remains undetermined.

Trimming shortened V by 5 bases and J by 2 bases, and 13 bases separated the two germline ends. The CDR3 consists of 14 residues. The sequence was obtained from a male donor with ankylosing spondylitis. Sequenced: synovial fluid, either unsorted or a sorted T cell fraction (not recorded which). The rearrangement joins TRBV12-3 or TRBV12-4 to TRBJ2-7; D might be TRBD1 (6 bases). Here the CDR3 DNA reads TGTGCCAGCAGTAGGGGGACAAAGACCTACGAGCAGTACTTC. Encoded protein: CASSRGTKTYEQYF.